This T cell receptor (beta chain) was captured in a study of cytomegalovirus exposure and HLA in healthy donors. A multiplex PCR was run with 60 Vbeta primers and 13 Jbeta primers. The repertoire was sequenced with immunoSEQ multiplex PCR; TCRdb's copy has only in-frame clones and lacks some. The sample records around 81,000 clones, 55% to 75% being singletons. Whole-study results and caveats: In a later analysis, at a false discovery rate of 0.05, under 20,000 TCR beta sequences were associated with HLA alleles.

About this clone: Its matching antigen is unknown.

The clonotype originates from a man aged 30 to 39 in good health and CMV-seropositive. The sample was PBMCs.

CDR3 sequence: CASSMDFPSTDTQYF. In DNA form, the CDR3 reads TGTGCCAGCAGCATGGACTTTCCTAGCACAGATACGCAGTATTTT. This chain connects TRBV11-2 to TRBJ2-3; the D gene is possibly TRBD2 (5 bases). The germline V gene has CDR1 SGHAT and CDR2 FQNNGV. The CDR3 has 15 residues. The V end was cut by 5 bases, the J end by 0 bases, with 12 bases between.